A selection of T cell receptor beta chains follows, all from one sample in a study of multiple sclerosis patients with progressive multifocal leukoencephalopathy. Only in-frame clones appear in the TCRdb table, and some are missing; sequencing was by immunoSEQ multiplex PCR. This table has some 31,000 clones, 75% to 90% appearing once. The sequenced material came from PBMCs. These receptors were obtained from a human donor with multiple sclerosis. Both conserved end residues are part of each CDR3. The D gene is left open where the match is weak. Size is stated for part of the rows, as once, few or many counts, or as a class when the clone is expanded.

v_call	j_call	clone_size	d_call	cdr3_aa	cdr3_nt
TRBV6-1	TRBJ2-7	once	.	CASGASQSAYEQYF	TGTGCCAGCGGAGCCTCACAGTCCGCCTACGAGCAGTACTTC
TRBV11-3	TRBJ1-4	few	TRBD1	CASSLEAGGDEKLFF	TGTGCCAGCAGCTTAGAGGCAGGGGGCGACGAAAAACTGTTTTTT
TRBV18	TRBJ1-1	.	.	CASSSGGMGTEAFF	TGTGCCAGCTCATCGGGGGGGATGGGCACTGAAGCTTTCTTT
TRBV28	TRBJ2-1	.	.	CASSSGTPLGNEQFF	TGTGCCAGCAGTTCCGGGACTCCCCTAGGCAATGAGCAGTTCTTC
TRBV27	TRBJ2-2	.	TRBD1	CASRAGTANTGELFF	TGTGCCAGCAGGGCCGGGACAGCGAACACCGGGGAGCTGTTTTTT
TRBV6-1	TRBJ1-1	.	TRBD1	CASSDRGGYTEAFF	TGTGCCAGCAGCGACAGGGGGGGCTACACTGAAGCTTTCTTT
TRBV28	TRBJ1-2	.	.	CASSLWADSPNTF	TGTGCCAGCAGTTTATGGGCCGACTCCCCTAACACCTTC
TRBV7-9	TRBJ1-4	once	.	CASSLGQGFINEKLFF	TGTGCCAGCAGCTTAGGGCAGGGCTTTATTAATGAAAAACTGTTTTTT
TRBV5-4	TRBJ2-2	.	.	CASSATGTTVTGELFF	TGTGCCAGCAGCGCAACCGGGACAACCGTCACCGGGGAGCTGTTTTTT
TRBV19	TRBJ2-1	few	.	CASSTTPQGTYNEQFF	TGTGCCAGTAGTACTACCCCCCAGGGGACTTACAATGAGCAGTTCTTC
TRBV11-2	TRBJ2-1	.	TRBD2	CASSLRSGDSYNEQFF	TGTGCCAGCAGCTTAAGAAGCGGGGACTCCTACAATGAGCAGTTCTTC
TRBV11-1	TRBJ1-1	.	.	CASSPRNTEAFF	TGTGCCAGCAGCCCGAGGAACACTGAAGCTTTCTTT
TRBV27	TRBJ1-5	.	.	CASSLSGQGGASQPQHF	TGTGCCAGCAGTTTATCGGGGCAGGGCGGGGCGTCTCAGCCCCAGCATTTT
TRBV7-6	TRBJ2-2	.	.	CASSLGPGELFF	TGTGCCAGCAGCTTGGGGCCCGGGGAGCTGTTTTTT
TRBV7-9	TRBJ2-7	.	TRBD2	CASSRVAGMNEQYF	TGTGCCAGCTCCCGGGTAGCGGGAATGAACGAGCAGTACTTC
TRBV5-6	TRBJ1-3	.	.	CASSLGHLSGNTIYF	TGTGCCAGCAGCTTGGGGCACCTCTCTGGAAACACCATATATTTT
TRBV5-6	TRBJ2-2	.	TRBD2	CASSWEIRGLAGDPGELFF	TGTGCCAGCAGCTGGGAGATCAGGGGACTAGCGGGAGACCCCGGGGAGCTGTTTTTT
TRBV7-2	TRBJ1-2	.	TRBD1	CASSFSDRARGYTF	TGTGCCAGCAGCTTCTCTGACAGGGCGAGAGGCTACACCTTC
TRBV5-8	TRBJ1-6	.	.	CASSLSGRVAYNSPLHF	TGTGCCAGCAGCTTGTCGGGCAGGGTCGCCTATAATTCACCCCTCCACTTT
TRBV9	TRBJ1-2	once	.	CASTQAGGYGYTF	TGTGCCAGCACCCAAGCCGGGGGCTATGGCTACACCTTC
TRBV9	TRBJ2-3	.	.	CASSPRSDGGLTDTQYF	TGTGCCAGCAGCCCCCGTAGCGACGGCGGCCTCACAGATACGCAGTATTTT
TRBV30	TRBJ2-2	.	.	CAWSRGGAGEGRGELFF	TGTGCCTGGAGTAGAGGGGGCGCGGGGGAGGGCCGAGGGGAGCTGTTTTTT
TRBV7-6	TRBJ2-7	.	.	CASSPTGSVHEQYF	TGTGCCAGCAGCCCAACAGGGTCAGTCCACGAGCAGTACTTC
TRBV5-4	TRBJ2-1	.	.	CATLRDPSYNEQFF	TGTGCCACCCTGCGGGATCCGTCCTACAATGAGCAGTTCTTC
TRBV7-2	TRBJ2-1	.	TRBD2	CASSRSGRSYNEQFF	TGTGCCAGCAGCAGGAGCGGGAGATCCTACAATGAGCAGTTCTTC
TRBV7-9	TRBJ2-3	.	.	CASSFGGALSTDTQYF	TGTGCCAGCAGCTTTGGAGGGGCTTTGAGCACAGATACGCAGTATTTT
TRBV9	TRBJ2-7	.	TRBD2	CASSAGGLAGSEQYF	TGTGCCAGCAGCGCGGGGGGACTAGCGGGATCCGAGCAGTACTTC
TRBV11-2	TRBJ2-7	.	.	CASSLETGEGEQYF	TGTGCCAGCAGCTTAGAAACAGGGGAGGGCGAGCAGTACTTC
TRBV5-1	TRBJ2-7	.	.	CASSFSLTGPYEQYF	TGCGCCAGCAGCTTTTCTCTAACAGGACCCTACGAGCAGTACTTC